Here is one TCR beta chain with its context. This clonotype was picked up many times. Its specific antigen is unknown. Within one base of it there is no much larger clone, and no base qualities were kept. This sample was included in a study of response to subunit inactivated influenza vaccine (dated by TCRdb to about 2018). Regarding the research as a whole: The study used deep quantitative T cell receptor repertoire profiling to track responses to a trivalent subunit inactivated influenza vaccine. What the study reported, not specific to this receptor: The authors proposed that each seasonal influenza vaccination may bring in only a limited number of new T cells.

Library preparation was by RT-PCR. Sequencing relied on an Illumina HiSeq 2500. In-frame beta chains were kept once TCRdb had trimmed the public reads at Q25 with fastp and called clones with MiXCR. Each record represents a unique CDR3 protein, reported with the most common genes and DNA among its rows. This sample comprises hundreds of thousands of distinct CDR3 sequences, around 10% of them detected only once. About 11% of the sample is in the top ten clones. Taken from cysteine to phenylalanine, the CDR3 has 13 residues. The entry retains the CDR3 DNA only, 39 bases that are in frame from base 1. V was cut back by 6 bases and J by 6 bases, leaving a gap of 12 bases between them. According to the germline V gene, CDR1 reads SGHTA and CDR2 reads FQGNSA. These data were also filed under a second study, of T cells expressing NK-cell markers. As that second study puts it: TCR beta cDNA libraries were prepared using 5'RACE template switching, which introduced a universal primer site and unique molecular identifiers. Eight donors provided sorted CD3+CD56+NKG2C+, CD3+CD56+NKG2C- and CD3+CD56-NKG2C+ T-cell subsets, whose TCR beta-chain repertoires were profiled. Among the eight sequenced donors, seven were HCMV-seropositive and one was HCMV-seronegative. To restrict sorting to alphabetaTCR-expressing T cells, an anti-gammadeltaTCR antibody was added in several experiments. For several donors, the dominant CD3+CD56+NKG2C+ clonotypes were among the top 10 CD8+ clonotypes and accounted for about 1.0-7.0% of CD8+ T cells. Those dominant clonotypes were again the most abundant among CD3+CD56-NKG2C+ cells in several donors, at roughly 25-65%. Whether the expanded NKG2C-expressing T cell clones were specific for HCMV antigens was left unclear. The eight sequenced donors were randomly selected healthy volunteers, three men and five women. HCMV serostatus was determined by detecting HCMV-specific IgG in serum with a commercial ELISA kit. Ficoll density gradient centrifugation was used to isolate peripheral blood mononuclear cells from blood. Bulk peripheral blood T-cell repertoires were additionally sequenced from unsorted PBMC for several donors. cDNA synthesis was primed from the TCR beta constant segment, followed by two successive PCR amplification steps. Illumina HiSeq 2000/2500, MiSeq or NextSeq was used to sequence libraries as 2 x 150 bp reads. MIGEC was used to demultiplex reads and group the reads by UMI, and MiTCR was used to assemble and quantify clonotypes. To remove erroneous sequences, TCR cDNA sequences were retained only when supported by two or more reads. The tcR package was used for downstream repertoire analysis, and clonotypes were matched across fractions by CDR3 nucleotide sequence plus V segment. VDJmatch was used to annotate antigen specificity against VDJdb, with one amino acid substitution allowed in CDR3.

Specimen: PBMCs from blood, collected on the day of vaccination. The rearrangement joined TRBV7-2 to TRBJ2-1, with the D gene not confidently named. The TCR was taken from a man between 50 and 59 years old who received an inactivated influenza vaccine. Donor details come from another sample of the same person, matched by shared clones. The CDR3 loop reads CASSSSHANEQFF. Here is the DNA: TGTGCCAGCAGTTCGAGCCACGCCAATGAGCAGTTCTTC.